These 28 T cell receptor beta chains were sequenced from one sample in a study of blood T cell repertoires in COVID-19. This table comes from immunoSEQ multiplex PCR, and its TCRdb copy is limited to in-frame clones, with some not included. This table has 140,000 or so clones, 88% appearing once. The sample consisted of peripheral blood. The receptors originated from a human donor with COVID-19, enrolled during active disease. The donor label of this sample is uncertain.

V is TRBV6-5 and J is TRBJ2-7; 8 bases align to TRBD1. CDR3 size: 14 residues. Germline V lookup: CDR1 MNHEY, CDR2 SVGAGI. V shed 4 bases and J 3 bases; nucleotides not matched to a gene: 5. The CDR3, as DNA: TGTGCCAGCAGTTTCGGGACAGGAGGCTACGAGCAGTACTTC. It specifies CASSFGTGGYEQYF.

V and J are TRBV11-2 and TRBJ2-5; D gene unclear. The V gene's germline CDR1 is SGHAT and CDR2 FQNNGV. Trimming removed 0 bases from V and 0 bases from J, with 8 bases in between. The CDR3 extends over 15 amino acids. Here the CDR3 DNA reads TGTGCCAGCAGCTTAGACCCGTGGCACCAAGAGACCCAGTACTTC. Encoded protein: CASSLDPWHQETQYF. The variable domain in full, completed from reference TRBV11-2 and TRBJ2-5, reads EAGVAQSPRYKIIEKRQSVAFWCNPISGHATLYWYQQILGQGPKLLIQFQNNGVVDDSQLPKDRFSAERLKGVDSTLKIQPAKLEDSAVYLCASSLDPWHQETQYFGPGTRLLVL.

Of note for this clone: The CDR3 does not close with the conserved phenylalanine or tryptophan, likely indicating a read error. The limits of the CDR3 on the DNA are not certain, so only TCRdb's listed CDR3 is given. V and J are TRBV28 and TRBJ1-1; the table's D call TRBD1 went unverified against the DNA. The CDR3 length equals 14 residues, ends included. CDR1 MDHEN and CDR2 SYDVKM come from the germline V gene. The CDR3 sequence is CASSSLDRVGISFT.

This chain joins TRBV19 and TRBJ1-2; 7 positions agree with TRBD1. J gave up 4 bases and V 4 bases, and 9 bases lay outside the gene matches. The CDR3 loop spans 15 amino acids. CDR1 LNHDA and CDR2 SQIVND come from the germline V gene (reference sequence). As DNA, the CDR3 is TGTGCCAGTAGTACCCGGACAGGTCGGGCCTATGGCTACACCTTC. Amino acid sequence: CASSTRTGRAYGYTF.

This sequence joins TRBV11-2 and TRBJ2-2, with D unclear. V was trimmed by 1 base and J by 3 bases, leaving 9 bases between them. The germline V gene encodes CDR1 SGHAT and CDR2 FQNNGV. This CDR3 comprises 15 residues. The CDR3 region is CASSLAGQYTGELFF. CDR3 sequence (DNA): TGTGCCAGCAGCTTAGCGGGTCAGTACACCGGGGAGCTGTTTTTT.

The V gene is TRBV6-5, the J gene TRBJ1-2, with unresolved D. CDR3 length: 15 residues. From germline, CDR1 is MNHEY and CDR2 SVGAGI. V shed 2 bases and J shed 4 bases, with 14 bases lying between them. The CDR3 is CASSYLPASRYGYTF. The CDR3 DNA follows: TGTGCCAGCAGTTACCTCCCCGCTAGTCGCTATGGCTACACCTTC.

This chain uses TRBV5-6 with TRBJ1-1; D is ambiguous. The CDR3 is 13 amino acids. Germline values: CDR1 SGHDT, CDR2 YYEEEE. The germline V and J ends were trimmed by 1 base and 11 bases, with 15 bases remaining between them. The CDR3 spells CASSLTGVGEAFF. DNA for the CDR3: TGTGCCAGCAGCTTGACCGGGGTCGGGGAGGCTTTCTTT.

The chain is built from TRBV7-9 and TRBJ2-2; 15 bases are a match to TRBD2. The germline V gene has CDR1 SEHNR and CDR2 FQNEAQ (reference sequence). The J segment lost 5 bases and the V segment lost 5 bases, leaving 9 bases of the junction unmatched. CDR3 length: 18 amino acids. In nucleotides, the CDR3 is TGTGCCAGCAGCCTACAGGGACTAGCGGGGGGAAGAACCGGGGAGCTGTTTTTT. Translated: CASSLQGLAGGRTGELFF.

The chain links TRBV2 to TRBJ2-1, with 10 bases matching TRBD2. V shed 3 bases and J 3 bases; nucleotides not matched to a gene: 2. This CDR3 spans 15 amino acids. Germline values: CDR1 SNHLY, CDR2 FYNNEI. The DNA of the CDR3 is TGTGCCAGCAGTGATCTAGCGGGGGTCTACAATGAGCAGTTCTTC. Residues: CASSDLAGVYNEQFF.

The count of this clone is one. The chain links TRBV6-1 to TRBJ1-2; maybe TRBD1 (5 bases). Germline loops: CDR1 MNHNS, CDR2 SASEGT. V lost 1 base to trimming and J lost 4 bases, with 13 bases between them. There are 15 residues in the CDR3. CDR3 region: CASSEGQNMVYGYTF. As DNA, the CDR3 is TGTGCCAGCAGTGAAGGACAGAATATGGTCTATGGCTACACCTTC.

CDR3 in DNA: TGTGCCAGCAGTCACCCCTCGGGGGGGCCCAGCACAGATACGCAGTATTTT. It encodes CASSHPSGGPSTDTQYF. This chain links TRBV28 with TRBJ2-3; 8 bases line up with TRBD2. V lost 5 bases and J lost 0; bases outside the gene matches: 10. The germline V gene has CDR1 MDHEN and CDR2 SYDVKM. The CDR3 spans 17 residues.

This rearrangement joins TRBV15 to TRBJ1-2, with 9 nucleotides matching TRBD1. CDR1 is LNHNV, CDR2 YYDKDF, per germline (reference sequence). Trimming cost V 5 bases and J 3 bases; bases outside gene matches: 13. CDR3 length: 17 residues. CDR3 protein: CATSAHSTGQGYYGYTF. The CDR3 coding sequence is TGTGCCACCAGCGCGCACTCCACGGGACAGGGCTACTATGGCTACACCTTC.

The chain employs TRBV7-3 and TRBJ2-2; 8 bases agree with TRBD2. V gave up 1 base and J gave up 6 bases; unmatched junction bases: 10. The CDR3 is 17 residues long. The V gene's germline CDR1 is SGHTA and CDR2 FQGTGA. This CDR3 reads CASSLKATGGASGELFF. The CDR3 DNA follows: TGTGCCAGCAGCTTAAAGGCTACCGGGGGGGCCTCCGGGGAGCTGTTTTTT.

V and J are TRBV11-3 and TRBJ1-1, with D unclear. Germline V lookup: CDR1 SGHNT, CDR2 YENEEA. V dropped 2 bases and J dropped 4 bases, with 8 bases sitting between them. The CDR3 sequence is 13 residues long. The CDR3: CASSLYPSTEAFF. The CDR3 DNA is TGTGCCAGCAGCTTATATCCCTCCACTGAAGCTTTCTTT. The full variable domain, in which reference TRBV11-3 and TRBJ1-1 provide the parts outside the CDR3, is EAGVVQSPRYKIIEKKQPVAFWCNPISGHNTLYWYLQNLGQGPELLIRYENEEAVDDSQLPKDRFSAERLKGVDSTLKIQPAELGDSAVYLCASSLYPSTEAFFGQGTRLTVV.

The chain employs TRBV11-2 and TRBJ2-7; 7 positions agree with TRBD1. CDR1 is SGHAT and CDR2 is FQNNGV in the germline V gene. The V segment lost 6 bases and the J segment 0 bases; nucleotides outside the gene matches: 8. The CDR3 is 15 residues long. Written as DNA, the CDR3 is TGTGCCAGCAGACCGACCGGGACAGTCTCCTACGAGCAGTACTTC. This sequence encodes CASRPTGTVSYEQYF.

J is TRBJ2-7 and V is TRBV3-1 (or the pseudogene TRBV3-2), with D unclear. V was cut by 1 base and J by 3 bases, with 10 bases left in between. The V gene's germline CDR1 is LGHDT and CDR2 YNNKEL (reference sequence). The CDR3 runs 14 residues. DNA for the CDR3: TGTGCCAGCAGCCAAGCCCCACAGTACTACGAGCAGTACTTC. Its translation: CASSQAPQYYEQYF.

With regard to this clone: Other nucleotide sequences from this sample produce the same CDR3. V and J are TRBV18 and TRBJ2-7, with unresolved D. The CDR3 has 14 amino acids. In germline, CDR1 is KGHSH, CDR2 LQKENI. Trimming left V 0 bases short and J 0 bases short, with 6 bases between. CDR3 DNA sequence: TGTGCCAGCTCACCACCGAGTAGCTCCTACGAGCAGTACTTC. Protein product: CASSPPSSSYEQYF.

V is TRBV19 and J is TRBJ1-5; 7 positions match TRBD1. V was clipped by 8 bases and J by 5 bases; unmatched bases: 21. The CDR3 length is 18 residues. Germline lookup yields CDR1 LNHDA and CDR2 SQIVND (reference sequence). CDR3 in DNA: TGTGCCAGTGGTCCCACCCGGCGGATTACAGGGGACCATCAGCCCCAGCATTTT. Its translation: CASGPTRRITGDHQPQHF. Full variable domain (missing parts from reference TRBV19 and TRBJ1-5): DGGITQSPKYLFRKEGQNVTLSCEQNLNHDAMYWYRQDPGQGLRLIYYSQIVNDFQKGDIAEGYSVSREKKESFPLTVTSAQKNPTAFYLCASGPTRRITGDHQPQHFGDGTRLSIL.

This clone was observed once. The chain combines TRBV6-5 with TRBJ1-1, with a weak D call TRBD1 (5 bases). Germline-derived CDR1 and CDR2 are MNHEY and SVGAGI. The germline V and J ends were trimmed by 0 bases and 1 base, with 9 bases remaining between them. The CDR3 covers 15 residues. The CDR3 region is CASSYSRGWNTEAFF. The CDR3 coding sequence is TGTGCCAGCAGTTACTCAAGGGGATGGAACACTGAAGCTTTCTTT.

Here the CDR3 DNA reads TGTGCCAGCAGCGGAATCCCCGGACAGAGCCTAACCTACAATGAGCAGTTCTTC. Protein: CASSGIPGQSLTYNEQFF. The chain has TRBV25-1 and TRBJ2-1, with D perhaps TRBD1 (6 bases). With 6 bases removed from V and 2 bases from J, the gap between germline ends came to 23 bases. Per the germline V gene, CDR1 is MGHDK and CDR2 is SYGVNS. The CDR3 runs to 18 residues.

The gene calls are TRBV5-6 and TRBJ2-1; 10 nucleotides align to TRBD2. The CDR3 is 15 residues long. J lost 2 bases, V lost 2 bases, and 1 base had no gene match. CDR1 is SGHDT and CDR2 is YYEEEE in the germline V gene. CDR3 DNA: TGTGCCAGCAGCTTAACTAGCGGGGCCTACAATGAGCAGTTCTTC. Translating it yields CASSLTSGAYNEQFF.

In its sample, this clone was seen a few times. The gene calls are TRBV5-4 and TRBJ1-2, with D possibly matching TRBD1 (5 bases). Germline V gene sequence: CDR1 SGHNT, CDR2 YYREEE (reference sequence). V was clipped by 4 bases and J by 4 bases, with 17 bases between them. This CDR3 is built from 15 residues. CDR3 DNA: TGTGCCAGCAGCACGGGACTCTTCGCCGGCTATGGCTACACCTTC. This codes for CASSTGLFAGYGYTF.

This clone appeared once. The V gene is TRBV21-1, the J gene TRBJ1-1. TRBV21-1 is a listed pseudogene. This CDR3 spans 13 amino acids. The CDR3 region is CASSPTDLTEAFF. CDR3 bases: TGTGCCAGCAGCCCGACGGACTTAACTGAAGCTTTCTTT.

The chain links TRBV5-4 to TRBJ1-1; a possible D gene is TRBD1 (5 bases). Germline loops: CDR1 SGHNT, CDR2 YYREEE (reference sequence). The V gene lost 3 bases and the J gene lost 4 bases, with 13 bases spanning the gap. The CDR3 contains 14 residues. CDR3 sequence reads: CASSSPPGGTEAFF. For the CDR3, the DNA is TGTGCCAGCAGCTCCCCGCCGGGGGGCACTGAAGCTTTCTTT.

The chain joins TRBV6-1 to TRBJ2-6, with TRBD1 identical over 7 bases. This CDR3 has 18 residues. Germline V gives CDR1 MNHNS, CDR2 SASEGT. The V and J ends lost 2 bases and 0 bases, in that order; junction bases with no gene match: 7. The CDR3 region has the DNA TGTGCCAGCAGTGAATCGGGACAGACGTTCTCTGGGGCCAACGTCCTGACTTTC. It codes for CASSESGQTFSGANVLTF.

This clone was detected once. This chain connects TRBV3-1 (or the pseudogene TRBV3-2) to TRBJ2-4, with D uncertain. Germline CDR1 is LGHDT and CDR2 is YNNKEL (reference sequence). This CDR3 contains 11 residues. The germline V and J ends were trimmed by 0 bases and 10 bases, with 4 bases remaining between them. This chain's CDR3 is CASSQETIQYF. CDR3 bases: TGTGCCAGCAGCCAAGAAACAATTCAGTACTTC.

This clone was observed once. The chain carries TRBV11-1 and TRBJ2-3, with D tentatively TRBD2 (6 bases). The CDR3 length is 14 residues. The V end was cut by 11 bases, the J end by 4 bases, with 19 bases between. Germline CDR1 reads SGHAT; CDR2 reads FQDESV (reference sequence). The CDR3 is CASATRGGADTQYF. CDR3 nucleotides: TGTGCCTCAGCCACAAGGGGCGGGGCAGATACGCAGTATTTT.

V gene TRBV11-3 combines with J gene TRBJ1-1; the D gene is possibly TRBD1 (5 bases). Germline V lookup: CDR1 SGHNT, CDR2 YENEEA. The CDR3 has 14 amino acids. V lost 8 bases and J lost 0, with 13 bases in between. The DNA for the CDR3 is TGTGCCAGCGGGGCCTCCCCTATGAACACTGAAGCTTTCTTT. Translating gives CASGASPMNTEAFF.